Listed here is a single T cell receptor beta chain. Its antigen remains unknown. The data originate from a study of OX40 agonist ivuxolimab in advanced cancers. Study-wide results and limits: CD4+ T cells averaged fewer expanded clones than CD8+ T cells. There was clonal expansion of CD4+ and CD8+ blood T cells by week 6 at 0.1 to 3.0 mg/kg.

Samples of blood were obtained at baseline, on cycle 4 day 1, and on cycle 7 day 1. Clones were read by immunoSEQ multiplex PCR, and TCRdb kept only the in-frame ones, dropping some. This table has 30,000 to 40,000 clones, about 74% appearing once. CDR1 and CDR2 (germline): SNHLY, FYNNEI. The CDR3 loop spans 15 amino acids. Sample: CD4+ or CD8+ T cells sorted from blood, taken in a trial of the OX40 agonist ivuxolimab. The genes are TRBV2 and TRBJ2-5, with 13 bases lining up with TRBD2. Matching the DNA end better, TRBJ2-7 makes the J call doubtful. This sequence was found in an adult with an advanced solid tumor such as melanoma, head and neck, liver or kidney cancer. The CDR3 reads CASRGGLAGVYEQYF. CDR3 DNA sequence: TGTGCCAGCAGGGGCGGACTAGCGGGAGTATACGAGCAGTACTTC.